A single TCR beta chain is shown here with its context. TCRdb keeps only in-frame clones here, not all; method: immunoSEQ multiplex PCR. The sample records a few hundred thousand clones, 80% to 90% being singletons. This record belongs to a study of blood T cell repertoires in COVID-19. Study at large: T cells, B-cell-depleted T cells, or PBMCs provided the cDNA or gDNA that served as material.

Germline values: CDR1 SGHRS, CDR2 YFSETQ. Trimming shortened V by 7 bases and J by 5 bases, and 23 bases separated the two germline ends. The length of the CDR3 is 16 residues. Specimen: peripheral blood. V and J are TRBV5-1 and TRBJ2-3, with TRBD2 as a possible D gene (6 bases). This receptor was identified in a man in his 60s with acute or convalescent COVID-19. The CDR3 loop reads CASYRGGVNSGDTQYF. The DNA of the CDR3 is TGCGCCAGCTACCGAGGCGGGGTAAATTCGGGAGATACGCAGTATTTT.